A selection of T cell receptor beta chains follows, all from one sample in a study of human T cells and chemical hapten exposure. TCRdb re-called the RACE reads with MiXCR, one entry per CDR3 protein. The sample lists approximately 52,000 distinct CDR3 sequences, about a tenth occurring once. The sequencing used whole blood, collected in connection with sensitization to the hapten diphenylcyclopropenone (DPC). All receptors derive from a woman in her thirties or forties with alopecia areata. Some clones in this sample may be carry-over from other donors' samples. The CDR3 runs from the conserved cysteine through the conserved F or W. D genes are given only for firm matches. Clone sizes are given selectively: once, few, many, or a class where the clone is expanded.

v_gene	j_gene	abundance	d_gene	CDR3aa	CDR3nt
TRBV6-5	TRBJ2-3	many	TRBD2	CASSYSAGGFTDTQYF	TGTGCCAGCAGTTACTCAGCGGGGGGGTTCACAGATACGCAGTATTTT
TRBV5-6	TRBJ1-1	NA	NA	CASSLVILPAEAFF	TGTGCCAGCAGCTTGGTCATTCTCCCCGCTGAAGCTTTCTTT
TRBV20-1	TRBJ2-5	many	TRBD1	CSAKLTGQETQYF	TGCAGTGCTAAACTGACAGGGCAAGAGACCCAGTACTTC
TRBV4-1	TRBJ2-6	few	NA	CASSQGPLSGANVLTF	TGCGCCAGCAGCCAAGGGCCCCTCTCTGGGGCCAACGTCCTGACTTTC
TRBV5-4	TRBJ1-3	few	NA	CASSLEGYGNTIYF	TGTGCCAGCAGCTTGGAGGGGTATGGAAACACCATATATTTT
TRBV11-1	TRBJ1-5	few	NA	CASSGGSNQPQHF	TGTGCCAGCTCGGGAGGGAGCAATCAGCCCCAGCATTTT
TRBV5-1	TRBJ2-1	NA	NA	CASSSEGLGEQFF	TGCGCCAGCAGCTCTGAGGGTTTAGGTGAGCAGTTCTTC
TRBV5-4	TRBJ1-5	few	NA	CASSFMGGGLSNQPQHF	TGTGCCAGCAGCTTCATGGGGGGCGGTCTGAGCAATCAGCCCCAGCATTTT
TRBV4-2	TRBJ1-2	many	TRBD1	CASSPRTGGGSLFF	TGTGCCAGCAGCCCTCGGACAGGGGGCGGGAGTTTATTCTTC
TRBV27	TRBJ2-7	few	NA	CASSFWAGPLPYEQYF	TGTGCCAGCAGTTTTTGGGCAGGTCCTCTTCCCTACGAGCAGTACTTC
TRBV11-1	TRBJ2-7	few	NA	CASSSPSGRGAKEQYF	TGTGCCAGCAGCTCACCCTCAGGAAGGGGGGCAAAGGAGCAGTACTTC
TRBV7-3	TRBJ1-1	many	TRBD1	CASSSGQGYAEAFF	TGTGCCAGCAGCTCAGGACAGGGTTACGCTGAAGCTTTCTTT
TRBV9	TRBJ2-6	NA	TRBD2	CASSPSGGSGANVLTF	TGTGCCAGCAGCCCCAGCGGGGGCTCTGGGGCCAACGTCCTGACTTTC
TRBV7-2	TRBJ2-2	few	NA	CASSFWSGELFF	TGTGCCAGCAGCTTTTGGTCCGGGGAGCTGTTTTTT